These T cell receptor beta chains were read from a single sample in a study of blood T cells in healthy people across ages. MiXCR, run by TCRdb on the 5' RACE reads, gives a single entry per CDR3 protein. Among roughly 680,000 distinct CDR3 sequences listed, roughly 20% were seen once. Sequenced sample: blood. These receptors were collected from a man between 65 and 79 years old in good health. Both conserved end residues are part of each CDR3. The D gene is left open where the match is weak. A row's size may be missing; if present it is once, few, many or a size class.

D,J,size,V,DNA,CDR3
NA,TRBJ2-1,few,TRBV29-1,TGCAGCGTGACGCCCGGGACAAGGTACAATGAGCAGTTCTTC,CSVTPGTRYNEQFF
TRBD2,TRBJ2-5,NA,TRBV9,TGTGCCAGCAGCCCTCGGGCTAGCGGGAGTTGGGAGACCCAGTACTTC,CASSPRASGSWETQYF
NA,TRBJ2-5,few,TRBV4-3,TGCGCCAGCAGCCAAGAGGGGGGGCACCAAGAGACCCAGTACTTC,CASSQEGGHQETQYF
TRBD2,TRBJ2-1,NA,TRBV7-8,TGTGCCAGCAGCTTAATGGCGAGCGGGAGGGCCCGTTACAATGAGCAGTTCTTC,CASSLMASGRARYNEQFF
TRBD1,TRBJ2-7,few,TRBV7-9,TGTGCCAGCAGCTTAGATCCAGGGGGAAACGAGCAGTACTTC,CASSLDPGGNEQYF
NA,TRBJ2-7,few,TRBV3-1,TGTGCCAGCAGCCAAGATCGGGAGTTTTCCTACGAGCAGTACTTC,CASSQDREFSYEQYF
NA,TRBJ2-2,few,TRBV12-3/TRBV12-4,TGTGCCAGCAGTTTTTATGGGGCGGGAAACACCGGGGAGCTGTTTTTT,CASSFYGAGNTGELFF
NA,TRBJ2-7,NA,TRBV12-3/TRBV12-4,TGTGCCAGCAGTCCCCCCAGCGGGCGCCAGCAGTACTTC,CASSPPSGRQQYF
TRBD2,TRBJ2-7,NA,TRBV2,TGTGCCAGCAGTCGAAGCGGGAGGAACCCCTACGAGCAGTACTTC,CASSRSGRNPYEQYF
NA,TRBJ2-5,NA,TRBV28,TGTGCCAGCAGTTCCTTCCGGGCCCAAGAGATCCAGTACTTC,CASSSFRAQEIQYF
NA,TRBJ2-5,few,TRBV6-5,TGTGCCAGCAGCCTCGCCAACAGCCAGTACTTC,CASSLANSQYF